This TCR beta chain was identified during a study of cytomegalovirus exposure and HLA in healthy donors. CDR1 SGHTA and CDR2 FQGNSA come from the germline V gene. Trimming removed 5 bases at V and 6 bases at J, with 23 bases between. The CDR3 covers 16 residues. PCR amplification relied on 60 Vbeta primers (plus 13 Jbeta primers). The assay was immunoSEQ multiplex PCR, and TCRdb's table has in-frame clones only and misses some. The repertoire consists of 100,000 to 150,000 clones, with roughly 80% occurring once and the leading ten covering approximately 4%. The rearrangement joins TRBV7-2 to TRBJ2-7; a possible D gene is TRBD2 (5 bases). The sequence came from a woman between 35 and 50 years old in good health and CMV-seronegative. The sequenced material came from PBMCs. In DNA, the CDR3 is TGTGCCAGCAGCCGGGGAGCCCTAGTACCCGGAGTCGAGCAGTACTTC. Encoded protein: CASSRGALVPGVEQYF.